The subject of this entry is one T cell receptor (beta chain). What it binds is unknown. The data were taken from a study of T cells after yellow fever vaccination. TCRdb itself ran the 5' RACE reads through MiXCR, one entry per CDR3 protein. Among 180,000 or so distinct CDR3 sequences, roughly 11% were seen once, and the ten largest hold 35% to 45%. Whole-study findings and limits: Just a small share of clonotypes turned up in the CD4 compartment as well as the CD8 compartment. Once the booster was given, most primary-vaccination clones reappeared, at approximately 97% for CD4 and roughly 85% for CD8. Although the secondary response was weaker, it peaked faster, at day 5 versus 15. Repertoires sorted by FACS could include abundant clonotypes that are contaminants from the bulk population.

Germline V lookup: CDR1 LGHDT, CDR2 YNNKEL (reference sequence). V lost 0 bases and J 2 bases, leaving 13 bases between the germline ends. The CDR3 extends over 17 amino acids. The receptor's source is a man between 18 and 35 years old who received the YFV17D yellow fever vaccine. V is TRBV3-1 and J is TRBJ1-4; no definite D call. Sample: CD8+ T cells sorted from PBMCs, taken 15 days after the yellow fever booster vaccination. The CDR3 here is CASSQEAGVGTNEKLFF. DNA of the CDR3: TGTGCCAGCAGCCAAGAGGCCGGGGTTGGGACTAATGAAAAACTGTTTTTT.